A single sample gave rise to the 14 T cell receptor beta chains below, sequenced in a study of T cells in Graves' hyperthyroidism and ophthalmopathy. RNA transcripts yielded amplified TCR beta CDR3 regions. The primer set for the first-round RT-PCR of the TCR CDR3 was HTBI. TCRdb ran MiXCR on the multiplex PCR reads and lists one entry per CDR3 protein. In the table there are approximately 690,000 distinct CDR3 sequences, 20% of which are singletons. The sequenced sample was blood. These receptors came from a man aged 25-45 years with Graves' ophthalmopathy.

There are a few counts of this clonotype. Relative to the germline gene, one junction end is altered; a read error may explain this. The V and J genes are TRBV28 and TRBJ2-6; 9 nucleotides match TRBD2. The CDR3 sequence is 17 residues long. The germline gives CDR1 MDHEN, CDR2 SYDVKM. The CDR3 reads CASLALQAGGGGNVLTF. CDR3 coding DNA: TGTGCCAGCTTAGCCCTTCAGGCGGGAGGGGGGGGCAACGTCCTGACTTTC.

The chain links TRBV3-1 to TRBJ2-7; TRBD1 might be the D (5 bases). The CDR3 runs to 15 residues. Trimming stripped 4 bases from V and 5 bases from J, with 18 bases between. Germline CDR1 LGHDT, CDR2 YNNKEL (reference sequence). The chain's CDR3 is CASSRLGQGLHEQYF. CDR3 sequence (DNA): TGTGCCAGCAGCCGTTTGGGGCAGGGTCTCCACGAGCAGTACTTC.

A few counts support this clonotype. The chain combines TRBV4-1 with TRBJ2-2; D perhaps matches TRBD1 (5 bases). From germline, CDR1 is MGHRA and CDR2 YSYEKL. Trimming took off 3 bases at V and 0 bases at J, with 8 bases between the two ends. The CDR3 is made up of 15 amino acids. DNA of the CDR3: TGCGCCAGCAGCCAGGGGCGATCGAACACCGGGGAGCTGTTTTTT. Translation: CASSQGRSNTGELFF.

This clonotype was recorded many times. The V call is TRBV4-1, the J call TRBJ2-7, with 10 bases matching TRBD1. The V gene's germline CDR1 is MGHRA and CDR2 YSYEKL. After removal of 0 bases from V and 2 bases from J, the junction contained 7 bases not matched to a gene. This CDR3 is 17 amino acids long. CDR3 in amino acids: CASSQDGGQGITYEQYF. The CDR3 nucleotides are TGCGCCAGCAGCCAAGATGGGGGACAGGGGATAACCTACGAGCAGTACTTC.

This clonotype was seen only a few times. The J gene is TRBJ1-1, the V gene TRBV27; maybe TRBD1 (5 bases). The CDR3 contains 14 residues. Germline V CDR1 and CDR2: MNHEY, SMNVEV (reference sequence). Between the trimmed V and J ends, which lost 5 bases and 5 bases, there was a span of 15 bases. This chain's CDR3 is CASSARDGGTEAFF. The CDR3 nucleotides read TGTGCCAGCAGTGCCCGGGACGGAGGGACTGAAGCTTTCTTT.

The CDR3 loop is CASSKDGTSGALTDTQYF. DNA for the CDR3: TGTGCCAGCAGCAAAGACGGGACTAGCGGGGCGCTCACAGATACGCAGTATTTT. The chain combines TRBV27 with TRBJ2-3; 13 bases map to TRBD2. Germline trimming cut 6 bases from V and 2 bases from J; bases unmatched to any gene: 11. CDR1 and CDR2 (germline): MNHEY, SMNVEV (reference sequence). The CDR3 is made up of 18 amino acids.

This CDR3 reads CASSFGLLNEQFF. Written as DNA, the CDR3 is TGTGCCAGCAGTTTTGGGCTCCTAAATGAGCAGTTCTTC. This rearrangement joins TRBV12-3 or TRBV12-4 to TRBJ2-1, with D hard to call. CDR3 length equals 13 residues. Deletions cut 3 bases from V and 7 bases from J, with 10 bases between.

This clonotype was counted between two and nine times. J is TRBJ2-3 and V is TRBV2; 11 nucleotides align to TRBD2. V shed 8 bases and J 1 base; nucleotides not matched to a gene: 5. Germline CDR1 SNHLY, CDR2 FYNNEI. The CDR3 contains 15 residues. The CDR3 nucleotides read TGTGCCAGCGGTTCACTAGCGGGAGGCACAGATACGCAGTATTTT. It encodes CASGSLAGGTDTQYF.

V is TRBV20-1 and J is TRBJ2-2, with D possibly being TRBD1 or TRBD2 (6 bases each). This CDR3 spans 17 amino acids. Deletions cut 0 bases from V and 3 bases from J, with 17 bases between. The germline CDR1 and CDR2 sequences are DFQATT and SNEGSKA (reference sequence). The CDR3 loop is CSARDRGRAGHTGELFF. CDR3 coding DNA: TGCAGTGCTAGAGATCGGGGGCGCGCAGGCCACACCGGGGAGCTGTTTTTT.

This sequence joins TRBV6-1 and TRBJ1-6, with D possibly being TRBD1 (5 bases). Looked up from germline, CDR1 is MNHNS and CDR2 is SASEGT. CDR3 size: 14 residues. The V end was cut by 6 bases, the J end by 10 bases, with 16 bases between. The CDR3 sequence: CASRGSIWDSPLHF. The CDR3 coding sequence is TGTGCCAGCAGAGGTTCAATATGGGACTCACCCCTCCACTTT.

The J gene is TRBJ2-7, the V gene TRBV30; D gene uncertain. V was clipped by 2 bases and J by 6 bases, with 8 bases between them. Per the germline V gene, CDR1 is GTSNPN and CDR2 is SVGIG (reference sequence). This CDR3 spans 11 amino acids. The CDR3 here is CAWSKALEQYF. CDR3 DNA: TGTGCCTGGAGTAAAGCGCTCGAGCAGTACTTC.

This clonotype turned up a few times. J is TRBJ2-7 and V is TRBV6-1; the D is unclear. Germline values: CDR1 MNHNS, CDR2 SASEGT. The V gene lost 6 bases and the J gene lost 3 bases, with 15 bases spanning the gap. This CDR3 has 14 residues. In nucleotides, the CDR3 is TGTGCCAGCAGCCGCTTTAAGGGTATCTACGAGCAGTACTTC. It translates to CASSRFKGIYEQYF.

This clonotype appeared many times. This chain connects TRBV11-1 to TRBJ2-7; no clear D. CDR3 length: 14 amino acids. Germline values: CDR1 SGHAT, CDR2 FQDESV (reference sequence). The V gene lost 2 bases and the J gene lost 5 bases, with 13 bases spanning the gap. CDR3 DNA: TGTGCCAGCAGCTTACCGGGTTCGGTCAACGAGCAGTACTTC. It codes for CASSLPGSVNEQYF.

This clonotype appeared a few times. V is TRBV20-1 and J is TRBJ2-7; D is uncertain. Germline-derived CDR1 and CDR2 are DFQATT and SNEGSKA (reference sequence). The CDR3 is made up of 13 amino acids. V was clipped by 6 bases and J by 6 bases, with 18 bases between them. CDR3 residues: CSARIDGRAEQYF. CDR3 DNA: TGCAGTGCCAGGATCGATGGACGGGCCGAGCAGTACTTC.